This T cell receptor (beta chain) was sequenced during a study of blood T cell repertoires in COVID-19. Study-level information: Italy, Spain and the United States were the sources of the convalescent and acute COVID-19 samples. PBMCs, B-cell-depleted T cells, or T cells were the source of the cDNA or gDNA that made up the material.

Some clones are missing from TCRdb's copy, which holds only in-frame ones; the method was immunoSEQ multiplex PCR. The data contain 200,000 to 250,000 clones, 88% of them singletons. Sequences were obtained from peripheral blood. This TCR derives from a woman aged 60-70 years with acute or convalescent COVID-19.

DNA of the CDR3: TGCGCCAGCCTCCCCGGGACAGGAGCTCCGGTGGGGACGCAGTTCTTC. Protein product: CASLPGTGAPVGTQFF. The V call is TRBV10-2, the J call TRBJ2-1, with 8 bases identical to TRBD1. Germline loops: CDR1 WSHSY, CDR2 SAAADI. This CDR3 is built from 16 residues. With 8 bases clipped from V and 12 bases from J, the junction kept 21 bases outside the gene matches.